The 28 T cell receptor beta chains below were found in one sample sequenced in a study of vaccination and CD4 T cells after COVID-19. Antigens of these TCRs are unknown. Oncomine TCR Beta short-read sequencing was applied to DNA from cultured CD4+ T cells. TCRdb itself ran the PCR reads through MiXCR, one entry per CDR3 protein. The sample lists about 20,000 distinct CDR3 sequences, roughly 29% seen once, with 11% in the top ten. Documented treatment: roughly ten-day PBMC culture with coronavirus spike peptide pools or control peptides (ViraFEST assay). The material sequenced was cultured CD4+ T cells from blood. These receptors came from a human donor with COVID-19.

This rearrangement joins TRBV11-3 to TRBJ1-1; 11 bases map to TRBD1. The V segment lost 1 base and the J segment 8 bases; nucleotides outside the gene matches: 3. Germline assignment: CDR1 SGHNT and CDR2 YENEEA. CDR3 length: 14 amino acids. The CDR3 region is CASSLGTGGAEAFF. The CDR3 bases are TGTGCCAGCAGCTTAGGGACAGGGGGCGCGGAAGCTTTCTTT.

This clonotype was seen a handful of times. This chain uses TRBV20-1 with TRBJ2-2, with 12 bases identical to TRBD1. This CDR3 comprises 17 residues. The V gene end was trimmed by 1 base and the J gene end by 0 bases; junction bases not matched to a gene: 3. Per the germline V gene, CDR1 is DFQATT and CDR2 is SNEGSKA (reference sequence). In DNA form, the CDR3 reads TGCAGTGCTAGAGCCGGGACAGGGGGCCCGAACACCGGGGAGCTGTTTTTT. Protein: CSARAGTGGPNTGELFF.

This clonotype was counted between two and nine times. The V gene is TRBV12-3 or TRBV12-4, the J gene TRBJ2-2; D is perhaps TRBD2 (6 bases). The length of the CDR3 is 15 residues. The V end was cut by 1 base, the J end by 3 bases, with 9 bases between. CDR3 nucleotide sequence: TGTGCCAGCAGTTTAGAACGGGGGTACACCGGGGAGCTGTTTTTT. The encoded protein is CASSLERGYTGELFF.

This clonotype was seen only a few times. V usage is TRBV5-1 and J usage is TRBJ1-1; D gene uncertain. This CDR3 is built from 17 residues. Germline CDR1 reads SGHRS; CDR2 reads YFSETQ. V was shortened by 0 bases and J by 1 base, with 16 bases between the two germline ends. CDR3 sequence reads: CASSLASEGRANTEAFF. The CDR3 nucleotides are TGCGCCAGCAGCTTGGCCTCGGAGGGTAGGGCGAACACTGAAGCTTTCTTT. Combining the CDR3 with reference TRBV5-1 and TRBJ1-1 gives the whole variable domain KAGVTQTPRYLIKTRGQQVTLSCSPISGHRSVSWYQQTPGQGLQFLFEYFSETQRNKGNFPGRFSGRQFSNSRSEMNVSTLELGDSALYLCASSLASEGRANTEAFFGQGTRLTVV.

The chain joins TRBV20-1 to TRBJ1-5; TRBD1 is a possible D gene (5 bases). Germline CDR1 reads DFQATT; CDR2 reads SNEGSKA (reference sequence). CDR3 length: 15 residues. The V end was cut by 0 bases, the J end by 0 bases, with 9 bases between. CDR3 nucleotide sequence: TGCAGTGCTAGAGACAGGGTTAATAGCAATCAGCCCCAGCATTTT. It is translated as CSARDRVNSNQPQHF.

This clonotype was counted between two and nine times. J is TRBJ2-5 and V is TRBV14; 9 bases are shared with TRBD2. The J segment lost 4 bases and the V segment lost 0 bases, leaving 9 bases of the junction unmatched. Germline CDR1 reads SGHDN; CDR2 reads FVKESK. This CDR3 has 17 residues. Written as DNA, the CDR3 is TGTGCCAGCAGCCAAGATTTACTAGCGGGTTCTGGAGAGACCCAGTACTTC. This codes for CASSQDLLAGSGETQYF.

This rearrangement joins TRBV9 to TRBJ1-1; D is ambiguous. The CDR3 length is 15 residues. Trimming removed 0 bases from V and 1 base from J, with 10 bases in between. Germline-derived CDR1 and CDR2 are SGDLS and YYNGEE. The CDR3 DNA follows: TGTGCCAGCAGCGTAGGGCAGGACTCGAACACTGAAGCTTTCTTT. This codes for CASSVGQDSNTEAFF.

This clonotype is medium-sized by share. The chain links TRBV2 to TRBJ1-2; D perhaps matches TRBD1 (6 bases). Germline CDR1 reads SNHLY; CDR2 reads FYNNEI. The CDR3 contains 15 residues. Trimming took 0 bases from V and 8 from J, leaving 16 bases between them. DNA of the CDR3: TGTGCCAGCAGTGAAGCGGGGGGCGGTCTTGGCGGCTACACCTTC. Protein sequence: CASSEAGGGLGGYTF.

This clonotype is labeled medium-sized (0.01 to 0.1%). The V call is TRBV2, the J call TRBJ2-3; TRBD2 matches 7 bases. Germline CDR1 SNHLY, CDR2 FYNNEI. Trimming removed 3 bases from V and 4 bases from J; junction bases left unmatched: 7. The CDR3 length is 15 residues. The CDR3 region is CASSEFGLGPDTQYF. DNA of the CDR3: TGTGCCAGCAGTGAGTTCGGACTAGGCCCAGATACGCAGTATTTT.

The table lists this clonotype with a few counts. The chain is built from TRBV6-4 and TRBJ2-2; 8 positions agree with TRBD2. Germline CDR1 is MRHNA and CDR2 is SNTAGT. The CDR3 is 18 residues long. Germline trimming cut 3 bases from V and 2 bases from J; bases unmatched to any gene: 11. Here the CDR3 DNA reads TGTGCCAGCAGTGAGGGCAAGGGGCGGGGGGCTAACACCGGGGAGCTGTTTTTT. It is translated as CASSEGKGRGANTGELFF.

This clonotype is a singleton in its sample. The chain carries TRBV12-3 or TRBV12-4 and TRBJ2-7, with unresolved D. The CDR3 extends over 16 amino acids. V lost 5 bases and J 0 bases, leaving 17 bases between the germline ends. This CDR3 reads CASSGSASTFSYEQYF. The CDR3 DNA is TGTGCCAGCAGTGGATCGGCAAGTACATTCTCCTACGAGCAGTACTTC.

The chain has TRBV4-3 and TRBJ2-5; D remains unclear. Germline V CDR1 and CDR2: LGHNA, YSLEER. The V end lost 0 bases, the J end lost 0 bases, and 8 bases lay between the germline ends. This CDR3 contains 15 residues. CDR3: CASSQDQTHQETQYF. DNA of the CDR3: TGCGCCAGCAGCCAAGACCAGACTCACCAAGAGACCCAGTACTTC.

This clonotype showed up just a few times. The chain joins TRBV4-1 to TRBJ2-3; D uncertain. The CDR3 length is 16 residues. With 1 base removed from V and 3 bases from J, the gap between germline ends came to 14 bases. Germline CDR1 is MGHRA and CDR2 is YSYEKL. The CDR3 DNA follows: TGCGCCAGCAGCCAAGTGAACCTAATAGCTACAGATACGCAGTATTTT. It yields the protein CASSQVNLIATDTQYF.

By its share, this clonotype is medium-sized. The J gene is TRBJ1-5, the V gene TRBV7-2; tentative D call: TRBD1 (5 bases). Germline CDR1 and CDR2: SGHTA and FQGNSA. V was clipped by 1 base and J by 2 bases, with 9 bases between them. The CDR3 consists of 15 residues. The CDR3 sequence: CASSLGRAGNQPQHF. The CDR3 DNA reads as TGTGCCAGCAGCTTAGGCAGGGCAGGCAATCAGCCCCAGCATTTT.

This clonotype was observed a few times. The V call is TRBV7-8, the J call TRBJ2-4, with a possible D match to TRBD2 (6 bases). Per the germline V gene, CDR1 is SGHVS and CDR2 is FQNEAQ. The length of the CDR3 is 14 residues. Between the trimmed V and J ends, which lost 3 bases and 6 bases, there was a span of 12 bases. CDR3 coding DNA: TGTGCCAGCAGCTTCTGGGGGGAAGGAAACATTCAGTACTTC. It encodes CASSFWGEGNIQYF.

The chain carries TRBV2 and TRBJ2-3; tentative D call: TRBD2 (6 bases). Germline V lookup: CDR1 SNHLY, CDR2 FYNNEI. Trimming stripped 4 bases from V and 0 bases from J, with 8 bases between. The CDR3 extends over 14 amino acids. In DNA, the CDR3 is TGTGCCAGCAGTGGCGGGGTTAGCACAGATACGCAGTATTTT. Its translation: CASSGGVSTDTQYF.

The CDR3 sequence: CSARDWARYSVNQPQHF. The CDR3 DNA reads TGCAGTGCTAGAGATTGGGCCAGATATTCAGTTAATCAGCCCCAGCATTTT. The chain combines TRBV20-1 with TRBJ1-5, with D hard to call. Germline CDR1 DFQATT, CDR2 SNEGSKA (reference sequence). Trimming took 0 bases from V and 4 from J, leaving 19 bases between them. This CDR3 is built from 17 residues.

The genes are TRBV6-5 and TRBJ2-3, with TRBD2 identical over 10 bases. CDR3 length: 17 amino acids. The germline gives CDR1 MNHEY, CDR2 SVGAGI. V shed 3 bases, J shed 0 bases, and the junction held 6 bases outside the gene matches. The CDR3 nucleotides are TGTGCCAGCAGTTATAGCGGGGGGAATCCTAGCACAGATACGCAGTATTTT. Amino acids: CASSYSGGNPSTDTQYF.

This CDR3 is CASKEGGDTQYF. The CDR3 DNA reads TGTGCCAGTAAAGAAGGTGGAGATACGCAGTATTTT. The J gene is TRBJ2-3, the V gene TRBV19; D ambiguous. In germline, CDR1 is LNHDA, CDR2 SQIVND (reference sequence). V lost 7 bases and J lost 5, with 10 bases in between. This CDR3 region has 12 residues.

The rearrangement joins TRBV7-8 to TRBJ1-1; possibly TRBD1 for D (6 bases). Trimming cost V 0 bases and J 1 base, with 12 bases left between them. Germline V gene data show CDR1 as SGHVS and CDR2 as FQNEAQ. The CDR3 contains 16 residues. CDR3 DNA sequence: TGTGCCAGCAGCTTAGCGCAAGGGGGAAGGAACACTGAAGCTTTCTTT. As protein: CASSLAQGGRNTEAFF.

This clonotype appeared once. The chain has TRBV12-3 or TRBV12-4 and TRBJ2-3; D is undetermined. The CDR3 length is 14 residues. V was pared by 1 base and J by 1 base, with 6 bases between. The CDR3 protein is CASSLGTGTDTQYF. In DNA, the CDR3 is TGTGCCAGCAGTTTAGGAACAGGCACAGATACGCAGTATTTT.

J is TRBJ2-3 and V is TRBV11-3; TRBD2 matches at 10 bases. Germline values: CDR1 SGHNT, CDR2 YENEEA. The CDR3 covers 14 residues. The J segment lost 4 bases and the V segment lost 6 bases, leaving 4 bases of the junction unmatched. The DNA of the CDR3 is TGTGCCAGCAGACCTAGCGGGGGAGCAGATACGCAGTATTTT. It translates to CASRPSGGADTQYF. The full variable domain, its missing parts supplied by reference TRBV11-3 and TRBJ2-3, is EAGVVQSPRYKIIEKKQPVAFWCNPISGHNTLYWYLQNLGQGPELLIRYENEEAVDDSQLPKDRFSAERLKGVDSTLKIQPAELGDSAVYLCASRPSGGADTQYFGPGTRLTVL.

This sequence joins TRBV5-1 and TRBJ2-3; 10 positions match TRBD1. CDR1 is SGHRS and CDR2 is YFSETQ in the germline V gene. The CDR3 loop spans 16 amino acids. Trimming took 2 bases from V and 3 from J; bases not matched to a gene: 6. The CDR3 DNA reads as TGCGCCAGCAGCTTAATGACAGGGGGCGGGACAGATACGCAGTATTTT. Protein: CASSLMTGGGTDTQYF.

This clonotype has just a few counts. This rearrangement joins TRBV20-1 to TRBJ2-3; the D is unclear. The CDR3 covers 15 residues. The V gene lost 6 bases and the J gene lost 2 bases, with 18 bases spanning the gap. The V gene's germline CDR1 is DFQATT and CDR2 SNEGSKA (reference sequence). The CDR3 is CSALRVLGPTDTQYF. Written as DNA, the CDR3 is TGCAGTGCCCTGCGCGTCTTGGGCCCCACAGATACGCAGTATTTT.

This clonotype was detected a few times. The CDR3 region has the DNA TGTGCCAGCAGCCAAGAGGGATGGGCCACTAATAACTATGGCTACACCTTC. This translates into CASSQEGWATNNYGYTF. This chain joins TRBV14 and TRBJ1-2, with unresolved D. CDR3 length equals 17 residues. V lost 0 bases, J lost 1 base, and 15 bases lay in between. Germline CDR1 is SGHDN and CDR2 is FVKESK.

The chain combines TRBV6-5 with TRBJ1-1; 8 bases match TRBD1. This CDR3 is built from 15 residues. Germline V gives CDR1 MNHEY, CDR2 SVGAGI. V shed 2 bases and J 6 bases; nucleotides not matched to a gene: 8. CDR3 sequence: CASSYPRTGWAEAFF. CDR3 DNA: TGTGCCAGCAGTTACCCCCGGACAGGGTGGGCTGAAGCTTTCTTT.

The genes are TRBV10-3 and TRBJ1-6; possible D gene TRBD1, 5 bases. Germline V CDR1 and CDR2: ENHRY, SYGVKD. The V end lost 3 bases, the J end lost 7 bases, and 10 bases lay between the germline ends. The CDR3 spans 14 residues. This chain's CDR3 is CAISDGRDNSPLHF. In nucleotides, the CDR3 is TGTGCCATCAGTGATGGCAGGGACAATTCACCCCTCCACTTT.

This clonotype was detected only a few times. The J gene is TRBJ2-1, the V gene TRBV6-1; no reliable D call. V lost 7 bases and J 2 bases, leaving 3 bases between the germline ends. The germline CDR1 and CDR2 sequences are MNHNS and SASEGT. The CDR3 length is 11 residues. CDR3 nucleotide sequence: TGTGCCAGCACGACCTACAATGAGCAGTTCTTC. This codes for CASTTYNEQFF.